This TCR beta chain was sequenced in a study of blood T cell repertoires in COVID-19. Study as a whole: Sample material is recorded as cDNA or gDNA derived from T cells, B-cell-depleted T cells, or PBMCs.

The protocol was immunoSEQ multiplex PCR, while the TCRdb copy is restricted to in-frame clones and leaves out a portion. The top ten hold approximately 9% of the sample, which has about 140,000 clones, about 84% seen once. In germline, CDR1 is SNHLY, CDR2 FYNNEI. The V segment lost 6 bases and the J segment 5 bases; nucleotides outside the gene matches: 7. The CDR3 loop spans 14 amino acids. This TCR was sampled from a woman of 80 years or more in a cohort sampled during active or convalescent COVID-19. Sample: peripheral blood. V gene TRBV2 combines with J gene TRBJ1-1; 9 nucleotides align to TRBD1. This chain's CDR3 is CASRLTGGGTEAFF. The DNA of the CDR3 is TGTGCCAGCAGGCTGACAGGGGGGGGAACTGAAGCTTTCTTT. Using reference TRBV2 and TRBJ1-1 for the parts outside the CDR3, the full variable domain is EPEVTQTPSHQVTQMGQEVILRCVPISNHLYFYWYRQILGQKVEFLVSFYNNEISEKSEIFDDQFSVERPDGSNFTLKIRSTKLEDSAMYFCASRLTGGGTEAFFGQGTRLTVV.